A single T cell receptor (beta chain) is shown here with its context. The data were obtained in a study of T cell changes during pregnancy in multiple sclerosis. Clones were sequenced by immunoSEQ multiplex PCR, and TCRdb holds only the in-frame ones, with some missing. The table has tens of thousands of clones, about 91% seen once. This receptor was identified in a female donor with multiple sclerosis, enrolled in a pregnancy study. Sequencing was performed on CD4+ T cells from peripheral blood mononuclear cells, taken after pregnancy.

DNA for the CDR3: TGCAGCGTTGAAGATCGGGGGAGGCACTACAATGAGCAGTTCTTC. Translated: CSVEDRGRHYNEQFF. The rearrangement joins TRBV29-1 to TRBJ2-1; D perhaps matches TRBD2 (6 bases). The CDR3 loop spans 15 amino acids. Per the germline V gene, CDR1 is SQVTM and CDR2 is ANQGSEA. With 0 bases removed from V and 3 bases from J, the gap between germline ends came to 12 bases.